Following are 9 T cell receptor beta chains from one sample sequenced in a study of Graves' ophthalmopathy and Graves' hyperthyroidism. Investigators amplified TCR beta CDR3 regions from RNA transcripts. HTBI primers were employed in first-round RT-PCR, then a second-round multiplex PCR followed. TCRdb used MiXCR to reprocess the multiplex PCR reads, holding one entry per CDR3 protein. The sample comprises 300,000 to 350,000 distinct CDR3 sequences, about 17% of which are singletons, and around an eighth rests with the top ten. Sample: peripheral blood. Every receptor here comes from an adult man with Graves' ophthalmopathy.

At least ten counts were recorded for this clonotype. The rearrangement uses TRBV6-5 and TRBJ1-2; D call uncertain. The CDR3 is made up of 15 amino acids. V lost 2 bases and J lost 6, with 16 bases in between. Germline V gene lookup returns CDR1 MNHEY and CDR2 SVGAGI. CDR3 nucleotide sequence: TGTGCCAGCAGTTACCAGTTGGCGGATTCGCATGGCTACACCTTC. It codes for CASSYQLADSHGYTF.

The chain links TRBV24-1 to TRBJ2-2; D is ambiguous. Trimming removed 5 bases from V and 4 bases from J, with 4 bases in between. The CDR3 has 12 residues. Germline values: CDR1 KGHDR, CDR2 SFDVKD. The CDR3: CATSVGTGELFF. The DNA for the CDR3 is TGTGCCACCAGTGTGGGCACCGGGGAGCTGTTTTTT.

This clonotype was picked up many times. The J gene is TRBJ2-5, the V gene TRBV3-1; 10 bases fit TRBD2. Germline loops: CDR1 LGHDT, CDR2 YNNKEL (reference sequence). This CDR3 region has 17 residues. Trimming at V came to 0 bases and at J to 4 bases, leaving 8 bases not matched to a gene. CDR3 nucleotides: TGTGCCAGCAGCCAAGATGGCCTAGCGGGGGCGGGAGAGACCCAGTACTTC. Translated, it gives CASSQDGLAGAGETQYF.

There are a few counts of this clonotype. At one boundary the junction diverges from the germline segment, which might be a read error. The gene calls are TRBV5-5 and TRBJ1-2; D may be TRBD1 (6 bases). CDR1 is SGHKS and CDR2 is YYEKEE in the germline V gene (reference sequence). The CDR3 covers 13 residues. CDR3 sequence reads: CASSFPGAYGYNF. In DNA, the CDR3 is TGTGCCAGCAGTTTCCCGGGGGCCTATGGCTACAACTTC.

The CDR3 nucleotides read TGTGCCAGCAATCTGGGACAGGGGGTGCTGAACACTGAAGCTTTCTTT. Protein: CASNLGQGVLNTEAFF. The V and J genes are TRBV11-1 and TRBJ1-1, with 11 bases aligning to TRBD1. The V and J ends lost 7 bases and 0 bases, in that order; junction bases with no gene match: 7. This CDR3 has 16 residues. The germline gives CDR1 SGHAT, CDR2 FQDESV (reference sequence).

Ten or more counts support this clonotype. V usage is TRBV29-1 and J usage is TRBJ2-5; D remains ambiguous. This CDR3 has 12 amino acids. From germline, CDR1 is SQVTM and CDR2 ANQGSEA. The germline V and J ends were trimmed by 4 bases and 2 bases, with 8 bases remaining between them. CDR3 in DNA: TGCAGCGTTGTTGCGGTACAAGAGACCCAGTACTTC. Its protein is CSVVAVQETQYF.

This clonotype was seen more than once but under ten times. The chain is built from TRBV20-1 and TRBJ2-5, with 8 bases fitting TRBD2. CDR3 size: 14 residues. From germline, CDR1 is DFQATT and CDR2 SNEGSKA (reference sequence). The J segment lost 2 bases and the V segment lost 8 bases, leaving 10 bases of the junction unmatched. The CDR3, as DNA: TGCAGTCCGAATAGCGGGGCGGAACAAGAGACCCAGTACTTC. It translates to CSPNSGAEQETQYF.

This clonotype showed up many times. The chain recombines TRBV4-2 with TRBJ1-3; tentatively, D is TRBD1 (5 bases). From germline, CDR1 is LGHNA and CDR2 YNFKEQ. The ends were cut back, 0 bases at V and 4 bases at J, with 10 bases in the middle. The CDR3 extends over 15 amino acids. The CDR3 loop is CASSQEGGSGNTIYF. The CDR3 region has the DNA TGTGCCAGCAGCCAAGAGGGGGGGTCGGGAAACACCATATATTTT.

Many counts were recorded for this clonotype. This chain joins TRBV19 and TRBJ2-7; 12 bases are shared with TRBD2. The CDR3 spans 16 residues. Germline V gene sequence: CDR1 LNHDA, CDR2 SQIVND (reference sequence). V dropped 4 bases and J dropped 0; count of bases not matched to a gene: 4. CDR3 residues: CASSRWTSGDSYEQYF. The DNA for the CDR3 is TGTGCCAGTAGTAGGTGGACTAGCGGGGACTCCTACGAGCAGTACTTC.